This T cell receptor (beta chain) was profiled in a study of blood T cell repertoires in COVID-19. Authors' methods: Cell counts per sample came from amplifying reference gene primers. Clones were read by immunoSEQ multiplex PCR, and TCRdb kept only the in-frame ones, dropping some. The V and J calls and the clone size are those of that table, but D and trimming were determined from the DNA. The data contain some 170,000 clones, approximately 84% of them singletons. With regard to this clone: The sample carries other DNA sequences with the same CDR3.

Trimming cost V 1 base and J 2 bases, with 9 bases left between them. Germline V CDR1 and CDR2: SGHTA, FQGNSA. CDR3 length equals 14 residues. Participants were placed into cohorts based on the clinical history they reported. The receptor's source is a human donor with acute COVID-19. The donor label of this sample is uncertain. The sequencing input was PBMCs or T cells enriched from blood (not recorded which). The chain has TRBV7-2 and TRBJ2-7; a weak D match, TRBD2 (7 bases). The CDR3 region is CASSLGGGPYEQYF. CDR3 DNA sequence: TGTGCCAGCAGCTTAGGGGGGGGGCCCTACGAGCAGTACTTC.